This T cell receptor beta chain was obtained from a study of shared clonotypes between healthy human individuals. TCRdb keeps only in-frame clones here, not all; method: immunoSEQ multiplex PCR. The table has 1,400,000 or so clones, around 98.5% seen once. Germline-derived CDR1 and CDR2 are MDHEN and SYDVKM. CDR3 length: 12 residues. The V end was cut by 1 base, the J end by 11 bases, with 11 bases between. Donors, without exception, were Caucasian adults residing in Nashville, Tennessee. This chain connects TRBV28 to TRBJ1-1; no reliable D call. Source material: naive CD4+ T cells sorted from blood. Subset of the sample: CD45RA+ positively selected. The clonotype originates from a young man in good health. The CDR3 DNA reads as TGTGCCAGCAGTTTATTAAGGAACGGGGCTTTCTTT. Translated: CASSLLRNGAFF.